The 25 T cell receptor beta chains below were found in one sample sequenced in a study of CXCR3-negative and CXCR3-positive naive CD8 T cells. Broader study findings: In CXCR3-positive naive cells, the TRB CDR3s were more hydrophobic than in CXCR3-negative naive cells.

UMI-labeled 5' RACE yielded the TRB cDNA libraries. TCRdb re-called the 5' RACE reads and gives one entry per CDR3 protein, without DNA. The sample holds roughly 120,000 distinct CDR3 sequences. These TCRs are of unknown antigen specificity. Sequencing was done on a sample of naive CXCR3+ CD8+ T cells from blood. Sample subset: CD45RO-CCR7+CD27+CD95- naive CD8+ T cells expressing CXCR3 (TNR3+). These receptors were obtained from a human donor in good health. Some clones in this sample may be carry-over from other donors' samples.

The chain carries TRBV4-1 and TRBJ1-1; absent DNA, TCRdb's TRBD1 call cannot be checked. Germline CDR1 MGHRA, CDR2 YSYEKL. CDR3 length: 16 amino acids. CDR3 in amino acids: CASSQDGAAASDEAFF.

The CDR3 sequence: CASSLGQGSHEQYF. The chain carries TRBV11-2 and TRBJ2-7; TCRdb calls TRBD1, which cannot be checked without DNA. Germline CDR1 SGHAT, CDR2 FQNNGV. The CDR3 spans 14 residues. Filled out from reference TRBV11-2 and TRBJ2-7, the complete variable domain reads EAGVAQSPRYKIIEKRQSVAFWCNPISGHATLYWYQQILGQGPKLLIQFQNNGVVDDSQLPKDRFSAERLKGVDSTLKIQPAKLEDSAVYLCASSLGQGSHEQYFGPGTRLTVT.

The CDR3 protein is CASIGGISGANVLTF. This sequence joins TRBV12-3 or TRBV12-4 and TRBJ2-6. CDR3 length: 15 residues.

This chain connects TRBV9 to TRBJ2-2; absent DNA, TCRdb's TRBD2 call cannot be checked. The CDR3 spans 18 residues. Germline-derived CDR1 and CDR2 are SGDLS and YYNGEE. The CDR3 spells CASSPRPTSGSLTGELFF. The entire variable domain, with the rest obtained from reference TRBV9 and TRBJ2-2, is as follows: DSGVTQTPKHLITATGQRVTLRCSPRSGDLSVYWYQQSLDQGLQFLIQYYNGEERAKGNILERFSAQQFPDLHSELNLSSLELGDSALYFCASSPRPTSGSLTGELFFGEGSRLTVL.

This chain connects TRBV29-1 to TRBJ1-2; checking the TCRdb D call of TRBD1 is not possible without DNA. This CDR3 has 14 residues. The germline V gene has CDR1 SQVTM and CDR2 ANQGSEA. The CDR3 is CSVEETTGFYGYTF.

The CDR3: CSAPRGLEQYF. V usage is TRBV20-1 and J usage is TRBJ2-7; checking the TCRdb D call of TRBD1 is not possible without DNA. The germline V gene has CDR1 DFQATT and CDR2 SNEGSKA (reference sequence). This CDR3 is 11 amino acids long.

J is TRBJ1-5 and V is TRBV25-1. The V gene's germline CDR1 is MGHDK and CDR2 SYGVNS. The CDR3 has 12 residues. CDR3 protein: CASSENNQPQHF.

The chain carries TRBV9 and TRBJ2-7; TCRdb picks TRBD2, but there is no DNA to check that call. There are 14 residues in the CDR3. Germline loops: CDR1 SGDLS, CDR2 YYNGEE. The CDR3 spells CASSPGEGTYEQYF.

The V call is TRBV7-2, the J call TRBJ2-1; no DNA is available, so the TRBD2 call from TCRdb remains unchecked. CDR1 is SGHTA, CDR2 FQGNSA, per germline. The CDR3 contains 18 residues. CDR3 protein: CASSLGLAGGGTYNEQFF.

V is TRBV12-3 or TRBV12-4 and J is TRBJ1-3. The CDR3 sequence is 14 residues long. The CDR3 is CASTSTASGNTIYF.

CDR3 protein: CSVPQAGGPRDTQYF. V and J are TRBV29-1 and TRBJ2-3; no DNA is available, so the TRBD2 call from TCRdb remains unchecked. CDR1 is SQVTM, CDR2 ANQGSEA, per germline. This CDR3 comprises 15 residues.

V usage is TRBV12-3 or TRBV12-4 and J usage is TRBJ2-1; TCRdb designates TRBD1, a call that cannot be tested without DNA. This CDR3 has 14 amino acids. The CDR3 protein is CATASRGLGDEQFF.

The chain combines TRBV10-3 with TRBJ1-2; with no DNA, the TCRdb D assignment of TRBD1 cannot be verified. CDR1 is ENHRY, CDR2 SYGVKD, per germline. The CDR3 runs 20 residues. The CDR3: CAIKPGPEGSKGSMAGGYTF.

The CDR3 region is CSARSGASYNEQFF. The chain carries TRBV20-1 and TRBJ2-1; TCRdb calls TRBD2, which cannot be checked without DNA. CDR3 length equals 14 residues. Germline V CDR1 and CDR2: DFQATT, SNEGSKA (reference sequence).

This chain uses TRBV5-5 with TRBJ2-3; the D gene TCRdb calls, TRBD1, cannot be checked with no DNA. Germline values: CDR1 SGHKS, CDR2 YYEKEE (reference sequence). CDR3 length: 17 residues. CDR3 region: CASSFAGGRGFGDTQYF.

The rearrangement uses TRBV11-2 and TRBJ2-2. Germline V gene data show CDR1 as SGHAT and CDR2 as FQNNGV. CDR3 length: 19 amino acids. The CDR3 region is CASSLEKLLALDWTGELFF.

The J gene is TRBJ2-1, the V gene TRBV9; TCRdb lists TRBD2, though no DNA is available to test this call. This CDR3 is 16 amino acids long. Germline CDR1 and CDR2: SGDLS and YYNGEE. CDR3: CASSYDGRLAYNEQFF.

The chain uses TRBV7-8 and TRBJ2-1. The germline V gene encodes CDR1 SGHVS and CDR2 FQNEAQ. The CDR3 runs to 14 residues. The CDR3 is CASSFRVSYNEQFF.

The V call is TRBV30, the J call TRBJ2-7; TCRdb picks TRBD2, but there is no DNA to check that call. This CDR3 comprises 14 residues. Germline values: CDR1 GTSNPN, CDR2 SVGIG (reference sequence). CDR3 protein: CAWNLAGATYEQYF.

This chain connects TRBV11-1 to TRBJ2-7; the D call from TCRdb, TRBD2, cannot be confirmed without DNA. Looked up from germline, CDR1 is SGHAT and CDR2 is FQDESV (reference sequence). The CDR3 consists of 15 residues. The CDR3 is CASSAIAGVSHEQYF.

The genes are TRBV29-1 and TRBJ2-1; the D gene TCRdb calls, TRBD1, cannot be checked with no DNA. CDR3 length: 12 residues. Germline CDR1 and CDR2: SQVTM and ANQGSEA. The CDR3 protein is CSIEEWTGVRLF.

The chain employs TRBV6-6 and TRBJ2-6. The germline V gene encodes CDR1 MNHNY and CDR2 SVGAGI (reference sequence). This CDR3 region has 14 residues. The CDR3 region is CASSDGSGANVLTF.

The CDR3 region is CASSYGSGGPGETQYF. The chain employs TRBV2 and TRBJ2-5; TCRdb's D call of TRBD2 is untestable without DNA. In germline, CDR1 is SNHLY, CDR2 FYNNEI. The CDR3 contains 16 residues.

J is TRBJ2-5 and V is TRBV29-1; TCRdb designates TRBD1, a call that cannot be tested without DNA. The CDR3 consists of 14 residues. The V gene's germline CDR1 is SQVTM and CDR2 ANQGSEA. CDR3 protein: CSAKRTGGRETQYF.

The chain carries TRBV29-1 and TRBJ2-2; TCRdb proposes TRBD1, but this gene call is untestable without DNA. Germline V gives CDR1 SQVTM, CDR2 ANQGSEA. CDR3 length equals 17 residues. The CDR3 here is CSVEDPQDRTNTGELFF.